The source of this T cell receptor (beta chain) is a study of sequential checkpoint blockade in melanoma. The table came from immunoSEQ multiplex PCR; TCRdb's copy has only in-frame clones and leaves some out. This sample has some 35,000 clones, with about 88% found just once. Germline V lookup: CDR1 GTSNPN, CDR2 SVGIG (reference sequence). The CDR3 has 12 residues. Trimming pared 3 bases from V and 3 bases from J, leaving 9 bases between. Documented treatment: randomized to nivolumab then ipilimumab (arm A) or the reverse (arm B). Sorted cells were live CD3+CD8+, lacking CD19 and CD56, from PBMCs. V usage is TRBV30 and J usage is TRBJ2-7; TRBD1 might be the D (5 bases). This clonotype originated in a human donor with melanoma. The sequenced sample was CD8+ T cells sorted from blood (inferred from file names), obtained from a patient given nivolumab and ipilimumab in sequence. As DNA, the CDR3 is TGTGCCTGGAGGACCGACAGCTACGAGCAGTACTTC. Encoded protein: CAWRTDSYEQYF.